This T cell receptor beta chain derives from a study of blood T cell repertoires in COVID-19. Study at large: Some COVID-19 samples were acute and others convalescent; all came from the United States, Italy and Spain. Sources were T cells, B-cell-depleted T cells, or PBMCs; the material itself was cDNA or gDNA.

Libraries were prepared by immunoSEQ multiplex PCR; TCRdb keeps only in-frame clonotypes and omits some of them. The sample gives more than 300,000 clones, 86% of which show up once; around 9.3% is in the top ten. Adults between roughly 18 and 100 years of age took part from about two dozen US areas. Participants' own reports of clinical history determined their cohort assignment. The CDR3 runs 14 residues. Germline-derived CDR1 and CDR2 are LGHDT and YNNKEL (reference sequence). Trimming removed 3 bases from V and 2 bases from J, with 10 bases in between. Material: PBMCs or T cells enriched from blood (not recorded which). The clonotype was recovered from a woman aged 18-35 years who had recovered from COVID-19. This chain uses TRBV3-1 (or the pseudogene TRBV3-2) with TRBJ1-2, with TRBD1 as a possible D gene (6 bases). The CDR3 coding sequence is TGTGCCAGCAGCCATCTGGACAGAAACTATGGCTACACCTTC. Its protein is CASSHLDRNYGYTF.